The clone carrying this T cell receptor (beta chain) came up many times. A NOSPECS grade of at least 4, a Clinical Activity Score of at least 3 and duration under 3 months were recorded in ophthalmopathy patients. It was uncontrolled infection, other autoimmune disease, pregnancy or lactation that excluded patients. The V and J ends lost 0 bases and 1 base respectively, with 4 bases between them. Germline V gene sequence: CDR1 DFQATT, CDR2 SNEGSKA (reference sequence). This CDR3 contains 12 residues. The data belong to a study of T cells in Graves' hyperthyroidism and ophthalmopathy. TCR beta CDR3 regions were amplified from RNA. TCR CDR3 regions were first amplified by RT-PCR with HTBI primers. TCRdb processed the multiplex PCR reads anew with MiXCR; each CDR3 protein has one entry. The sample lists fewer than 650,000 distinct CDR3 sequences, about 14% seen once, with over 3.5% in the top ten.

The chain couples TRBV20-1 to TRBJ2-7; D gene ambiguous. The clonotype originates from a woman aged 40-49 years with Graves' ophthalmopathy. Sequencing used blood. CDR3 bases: TGCAGTGCTAGAGAGTTATCCTACGAGCAGTACTTC. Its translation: CSARELSYEQYF.